This TCR beta chain was found in a study of blood T cell repertoires in COVID-19. Study-level information: Whether acute or convalescent, the COVID-19 samples came from the United States, Italy and Spain. PBMCs, B-cell-depleted T cells, or T cells were the source of the cDNA or gDNA that made up the material.

The CDR3 is made up of 14 amino acids. With 0 bases clipped from V and 6 bases from J, the junction kept 1 base outside the gene matches. Germline-derived CDR1 and CDR2 are LGHDT and YNNKEL (reference sequence). Per the original methods: Estimated nucleated cell counts came from reference gene primer amplification. TCRdb's table, derived via immunoSEQ multiplex PCR, lists solely in-frame clones and lacks some. That table gives V, J and clone size, and the DNA gave D and trimming. The sample carries approximately 45,000 clones, about 85% recorded once. Sequenced material: peripheral blood. V usage is TRBV3-1 (or the pseudogene TRBV3-2) and J usage is TRBJ2-7; 11 bases are shared with TRBD2. The sequence was collected from a human donor in a cohort sampled during active COVID-19. CDR3 sequence (DNA): TGTGCCAGCAGCCAAGAACTAGCGGGAGTCGAGCAGTACTTC. This codes for CASSQELAGVEQYF.